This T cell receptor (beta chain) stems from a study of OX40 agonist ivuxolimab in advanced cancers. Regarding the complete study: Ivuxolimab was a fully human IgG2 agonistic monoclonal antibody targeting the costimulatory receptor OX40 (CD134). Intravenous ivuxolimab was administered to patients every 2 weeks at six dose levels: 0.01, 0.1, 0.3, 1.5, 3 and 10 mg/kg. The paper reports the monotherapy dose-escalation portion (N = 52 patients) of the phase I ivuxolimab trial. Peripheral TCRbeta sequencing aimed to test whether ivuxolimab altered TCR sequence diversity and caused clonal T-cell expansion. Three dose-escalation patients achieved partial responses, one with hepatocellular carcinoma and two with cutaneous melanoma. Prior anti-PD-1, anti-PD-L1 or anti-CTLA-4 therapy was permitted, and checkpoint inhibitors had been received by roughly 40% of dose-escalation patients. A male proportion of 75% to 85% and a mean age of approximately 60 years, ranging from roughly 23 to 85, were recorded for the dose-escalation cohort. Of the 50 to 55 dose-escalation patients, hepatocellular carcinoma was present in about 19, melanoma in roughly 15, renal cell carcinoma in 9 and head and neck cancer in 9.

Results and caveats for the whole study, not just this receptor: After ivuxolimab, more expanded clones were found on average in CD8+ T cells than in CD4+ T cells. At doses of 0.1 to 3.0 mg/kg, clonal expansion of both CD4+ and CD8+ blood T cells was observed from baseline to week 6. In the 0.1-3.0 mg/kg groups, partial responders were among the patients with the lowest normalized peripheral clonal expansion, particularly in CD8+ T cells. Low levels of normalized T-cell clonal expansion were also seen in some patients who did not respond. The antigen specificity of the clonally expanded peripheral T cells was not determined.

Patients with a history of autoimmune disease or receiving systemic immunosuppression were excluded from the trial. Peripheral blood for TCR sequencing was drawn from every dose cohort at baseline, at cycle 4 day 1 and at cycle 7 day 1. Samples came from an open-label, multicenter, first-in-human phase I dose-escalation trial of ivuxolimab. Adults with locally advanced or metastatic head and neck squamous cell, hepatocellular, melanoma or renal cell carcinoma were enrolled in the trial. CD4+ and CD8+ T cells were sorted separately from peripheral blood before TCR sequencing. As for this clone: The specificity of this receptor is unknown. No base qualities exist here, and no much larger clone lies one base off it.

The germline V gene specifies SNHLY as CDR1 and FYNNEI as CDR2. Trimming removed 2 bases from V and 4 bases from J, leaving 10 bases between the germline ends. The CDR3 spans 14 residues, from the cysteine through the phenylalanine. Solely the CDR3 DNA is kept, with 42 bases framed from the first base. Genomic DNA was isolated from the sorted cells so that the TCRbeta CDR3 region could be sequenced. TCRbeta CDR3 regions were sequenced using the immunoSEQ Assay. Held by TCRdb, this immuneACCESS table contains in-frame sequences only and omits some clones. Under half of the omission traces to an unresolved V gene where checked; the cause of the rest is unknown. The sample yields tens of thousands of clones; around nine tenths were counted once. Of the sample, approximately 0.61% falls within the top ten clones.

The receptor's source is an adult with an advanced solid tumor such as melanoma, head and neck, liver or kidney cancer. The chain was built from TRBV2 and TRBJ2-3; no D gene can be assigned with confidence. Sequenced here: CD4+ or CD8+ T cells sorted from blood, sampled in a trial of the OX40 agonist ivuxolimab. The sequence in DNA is TGTGCCAGCAGTGAACATGCAGGTCCAGATACGCAGTATTTT. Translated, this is CASSEHAGPDTQYF. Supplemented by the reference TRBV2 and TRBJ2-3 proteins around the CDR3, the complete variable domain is EPEVTQTPSHQVTQMGQEVILRCVPISNHLYFYWYRQILGQKVEFLVSFYNNEISEKSEIFDDQFSVERPDGSNFTLKIRSTKLEDSAMYFCASSEHAGPDTQYFGPGTRLTVL.